A selection of T cell receptor beta chains follows, all from one sample in a study of blood T cell repertoires in COVID-19. Method: immunoSEQ multiplex PCR; TCRdb's copy keeps in-frame clones and lacks some. The table shows about 150,000 clones, with over 75% occurring only once. Specimen: peripheral blood. The receptor source for this set is a man between 60 and 75 years old with active or convalescent COVID-19. CDR3s leave out the opening cysteine and the closing phenylalanine or tryptophan. The order of the fields is V gene, J gene, CDR3 protein.

TRBV24-1	TRBJ2-3	ATSGQGSDTQY
TRBV4-1	TRBJ2-7	ASSKDGYEQY
TRBV27	TRBJ2-2	ASSLYAAGGTGELF
TRBV9	TRBJ2-1	ASSPVGTTYNEQF
TRBV9	TRBJ2-6	ASSVDLAAGANVLT
TRBV6-1	TRBJ1-5	ASSEQGYSNQPQH
TRBV7-3	TRBJ2-4	ASSPSGAGAKNIQY
TRBV28	TRBJ1-1	ASSSLRGRQSLEAF
TRBV11-1	TRBJ2-3	ASSLETRVGTDTQY
TRBV18	TRBJ2-1	ASSPRLAGGPYNEQF
TRBV5-7	TRBJ1-5	ASSFARDSHQPQH
TRBV6-5	TRBJ2-5	ASSYGTGGRETQY
TRBV28	TRBJ2-1	ASTPPSRGPRSIEQF
TRBV27	TRBJ1-2	ASSPRGQVYGYT
TRBV19	TRBJ2-5	ASSYVLLETQY
TRBV24-1	TRBJ2-3	ATSPGQWVTDTQY
TRBV5-5	TRBJ2-7	ASSARDREGYEQY